Sequencing of this TCR beta chain was carried out in a study of shared clonotypes between healthy human individuals. Whole-study findings and limits: When compared with the clonotypes that were shared by all four sorted-subset donors, the non-shared clonotypes turned out to have lower generation probabilities.

Naive-designated CD8 cells lacked CD45RO, were positively enriched for CCR7, and omitted terminally differentiated effector memory CD45RA+ cells. Only Caucasian adults living in Nashville, Tennessee served as donors. Notes on this clone: The antigen is unknown.

TCRdb's table, derived via immunoSEQ multiplex PCR, lists solely in-frame clones and lacks some. Of approximately 2,000,000 clones listed, 93% are singletons. This TCR came from a man aged 18 to 30 in good health. Some clones in this sample may be carry-over from other donors' samples. The sample taken for sequencing was naive CD8+ T cells from PBMCs.

CDR3: CASREWGSSFPDGANVLTF. The DNA of the CDR3 is TGTGCCAGCAGGGAATGGGGCAGTTCTTTCCCTGATGGGGCCAACGTCCTGACTTTC. The V and J genes are TRBV5-4 and TRBJ2-6; a possible D gene is TRBD1 (5 bases). V gave up 5 bases and J gave up 3 bases, with 24 bases separating them. This CDR3 has 19 residues. Germline V gene lookup returns CDR1 SGHNT and CDR2 YYREEE (reference sequence).